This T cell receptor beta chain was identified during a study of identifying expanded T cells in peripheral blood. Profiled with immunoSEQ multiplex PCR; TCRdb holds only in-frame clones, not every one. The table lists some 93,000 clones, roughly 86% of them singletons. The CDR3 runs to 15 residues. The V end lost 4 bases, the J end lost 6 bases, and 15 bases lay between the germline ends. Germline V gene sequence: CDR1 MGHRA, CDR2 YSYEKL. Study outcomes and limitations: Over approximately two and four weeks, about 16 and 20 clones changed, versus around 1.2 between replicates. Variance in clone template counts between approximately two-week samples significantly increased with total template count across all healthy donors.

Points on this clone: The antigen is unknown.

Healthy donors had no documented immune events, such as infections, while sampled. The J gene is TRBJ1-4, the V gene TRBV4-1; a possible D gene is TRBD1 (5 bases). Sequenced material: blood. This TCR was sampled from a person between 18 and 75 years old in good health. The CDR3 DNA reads TGCGCCAGCAGCCCCTCGAGGGAGGGACATGAAAAACTGTTTTTT. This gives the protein CASSPSREGHEKLFF.